This TCR beta chain came from a study of blood T cell repertoires in COVID-19. Study-level information: The United States, Italy and Spain supplied acute and convalescent COVID-19 samples.

In the original processing: Cell counts per sample came from amplifying reference gene primers. Sequenced by immunoSEQ multiplex PCR; TCRdb stores in-frame clones only, minus some. V and J calls and clone size are given by that table; D and trimming were obtained from the DNA. Seen here are roughly 160,000 clones, around 67% observed once, and the top ten hold about 3%. This CDR3 region has 19 residues. Germline values: CDR1 MDHEN, CDR2 SYDVKM. The ends lost 6 bases at V and 3 bases at J; junction bases unmatched: 15. The V and J genes are TRBV28 and TRBJ2-7; 15 positions agree with TRBD2. Material for sequencing was peripheral blood. This sequence originates from a woman of 80 years or more with acute or convalescent COVID-19. CDR3: CASRGESGLAGGRIYEQYF. Here the CDR3 DNA reads TGTGCCAGCAGGGGGGAGTCGGGACTAGCGGGAGGAAGGATCTACGAGCAGTACTTC.